A selection of T cell receptor beta chains follows, all from one sample in a study of follicular helper T cells after annual influenza vaccination. Clones were sequenced by immunoSEQ multiplex PCR, and TCRdb holds only the in-frame ones, with some missing. The sample includes about 10,000 clones, approximately 78% of them seen just once. The sequences come from CXCR5+ CD38- circulating T follicular helper cells from blood, collected 7 days after influenza vaccination. The receptor source for this set is an adult who received the influenza vaccine. Each CDR3 is given with its conserved first and last residue. The order of the fields is CDR3 protein, CDR3 DNA, D gene, clone size, V gene, J gene. The D gene is left open where the match is weak. Only part of the rows carry a size: once, few, many, or a class if the clone is expanded.

CDR3aa: CASSMEREIGEQFF; CDR3nt: TGTGCCAGTAGTATGGAGCGGGAGATTGGTGAGCAGTTCTTC; d_gene: TRBD2; abundance: .; v_gene: TRBV19; j_gene: TRBJ2-1
CDR3aa: CASSLSSGGATYEQYF; CDR3nt: TGTGCCAGCAGCTTATCTAGCGGGGGTGCGACCTACGAGCAGTACTTC; d_gene: TRBD2; abundance: .; v_gene: TRBV5-6; j_gene: TRBJ2-7
CDR3aa: CASSSPRYGNTIYF; CDR3nt: TGTGCCAGCAGTTCACCCCGATACGGAAACACCATATATTTT; d_gene: .; abundance: .; v_gene: TRBV27; j_gene: TRBJ1-3
CDR3aa: CASSELTISGNTIYF; CDR3nt: TGTGCCAGCAGTGAACTTACTATCTCTGGAAACACCATATATTTT; d_gene: .; abundance: .; v_gene: TRBV6-1; j_gene: TRBJ1-3
CDR3aa: CASSLALSSGGSSYNTGELFF; CDR3nt: TGTGCCAGCAGCTTAGCCCTCTCTAGCGGGGGGTCCTCCTATAACACCGGGGAGCTGTTTTTT; d_gene: TRBD2; abundance: .; v_gene: TRBV7-2; j_gene: TRBJ2-2
CDR3aa: CASSYSGRPNYGYTF; CDR3nt: TGTGCCAGCAGTTACTCGGGCAGGCCAAACTATGGCTACACCTTC; d_gene: .; abundance: .; v_gene: TRBV6-5; j_gene: TRBJ1-2
CDR3aa: CASSQDWDSPYNEQFF; CDR3nt: TGTGCCAGCAGCCAAGACTGGGACAGCCCTTACAATGAGCAGTTCTTC; d_gene: TRBD1; abundance: .; v_gene: TRBV4-2; j_gene: TRBJ2-1
CDR3aa: CASSFGGNTEAFF; CDR3nt: TGCGCCAGCAGCTTTGGCGGGAACACTGAAGCTTTCTTT; d_gene: .; abundance: .; v_gene: TRBV5-1; j_gene: TRBJ1-1
CDR3aa: CASRARQGTDTGELFF; CDR3nt: TGTGCCAGCAGGGCACGACAGGGTACGGACACCGGGGAGCTGTTTTTT; d_gene: TRBD1; abundance: .; v_gene: TRBV28; j_gene: TRBJ2-2
CDR3aa: CSVEVGYTDTQYF; CDR3nt: TGCAGCGTTGAGGTCGGTTACACAGATACGCAGTATTTT; d_gene: .; abundance: .; v_gene: TRBV29-1; j_gene: TRBJ2-3
CDR3aa: CASRVQQGGKNIQYF; CDR3nt: TGCGCCAGCAGGGTTCAGCAGGGCGGCAAAAACATTCAGTACTTC; d_gene: .; abundance: .; v_gene: TRBV10-2; j_gene: TRBJ2-4
CDR3aa: CASKVAGFKQFF; CDR3nt: TGTGCCAGCAAGGTCGCGGGGTTTAAGCAGTTCTTC; d_gene: .; abundance: .; v_gene: TRBV28; j_gene: TRBJ2-1
CDR3aa: CASSPSGTSGTDAQYF; CDR3nt: TGTGCCAGCAGCCCTTCCGGGACTAGCGGTACAGATGCGCAGTATTTT; d_gene: TRBD2; abundance: .; v_gene: TRBV4-2; j_gene: TRBJ2-3
CDR3aa: CASRASYRVEDFF; CDR3nt: TGTGCCAGCAGAGCCAGTTACAGGGTCGAAGATTTCTTT; d_gene: .; abundance: .; v_gene: TRBV28; j_gene: TRBJ1-1
CDR3aa: CASSADRTLVAFF; CDR3nt: TGTGCCAGTAGTGCGGACAGGACCTTGGTAGCTTTCTTT; d_gene: TRBD1; abundance: .; v_gene: TRBV19; j_gene: TRBJ1-1
CDR3aa: CAISESEGHEQYF; CDR3nt: TGTGCCATCAGTGAGTCCGAGGGCCACGAGCAGTACTTC; d_gene: .; abundance: few; v_gene: TRBV10-3; j_gene: TRBJ2-7
CDR3aa: CASSQEGGLLRNIQYF; CDR3nt: TGCGCCAGCAGCCAAGAGGGGGGGTTGCTTAGAAACATTCAGTACTTC; d_gene: TRBD2; abundance: once; v_gene: TRBV4-3; j_gene: TRBJ2-4
CDR3aa: CAISLGAEQFF; CDR3nt: TGTGCCATCAGCTTGGGGGCTGAGCAGTTCTTC; d_gene: .; abundance: .; v_gene: TRBV10-3; j_gene: TRBJ2-1
CDR3aa: CASSPTGTSGSYEQYF; CDR3nt: TGTGCCAGCTCCCCAACCGGGACTAGCGGTTCCTACGAGCAGTACTTC; d_gene: TRBD2; abundance: .; v_gene: TRBV18; j_gene: TRBJ2-7
CDR3aa: CARTGNTEAFF; CDR3nt: TGTGCCAGAACAGGGAACACTGAAGCTTTCTTT; d_gene: .; abundance: .; v_gene: TRBV27; j_gene: TRBJ1-1
CDR3aa: CAWSVETGDGYTF; CDR3nt: TGTGCCTGGAGTGTGGAGACAGGGGATGGCTACACCTTC; d_gene: TRBD1; abundance: .; v_gene: TRBV30; j_gene: TRBJ1-2
CDR3aa: CASSPSREPRTEAFF; CDR3nt: TGTGCCAGCTCACCCTCCCGGGAGCCTCGGACTGAAGCTTTCTTT; d_gene: .; abundance: few; v_gene: TRBV18; j_gene: TRBJ1-1
CDR3aa: CASSPDTGLYGYTF; CDR3nt: TGTGCCAGCAGCCCTGACACAGGGCTCTATGGCTACACCTTC; d_gene: .; abundance: .; v_gene: TRBV7-2; j_gene: TRBJ1-2
CDR3aa: CASSREGQVNTEAFF; CDR3nt: TGTGCCAGCAGCCGGGAAGGACAGGTGAACACTGAAGCTTTCTTT; d_gene: TRBD1; abundance: once; v_gene: TRBV4-2; j_gene: TRBJ1-1
CDR3aa: CASSEQGNEQFF; CDR3nt: TGTGCCAGCAGTGAACAGGGCAATGAGCAGTTCTTC; d_gene: .; abundance: .; v_gene: TRBV25-1; j_gene: TRBJ2-1
CDR3aa: CASTKSRGRQPQHF; CDR3nt: TGTGCCAGCACAAAATCGCGCGGTCGACAGCCCCAGCATTTT; d_gene: .; abundance: .; v_gene: TRBV28; j_gene: TRBJ1-5
CDR3aa: CSAEGGRAGKYEQYF; CDR3nt: TGCAGCGCTGAAGGGGGAAGGGCAGGGAAGTACGAGCAGTACTTC; d_gene: .; abundance: once; v_gene: TRBV29-1; j_gene: TRBJ2-7
CDR3aa: CASSWGPPVEETQYF; CDR3nt: TGTGCCAGCAGCTGGGGACCGCCGGTAGAGGAGACCCAGTACTTC; d_gene: .; abundance: .; v_gene: TRBV5-5; j_gene: TRBJ2-5
CDR3aa: CASSQDGRGSYNEQFF; CDR3nt: TGTGCCAGCAGCCAAGACGGGCGGGGTTCCTACAATGAGCAGTTCTTC; d_gene: .; abundance: .; v_gene: TRBV4-2; j_gene: TRBJ2-1